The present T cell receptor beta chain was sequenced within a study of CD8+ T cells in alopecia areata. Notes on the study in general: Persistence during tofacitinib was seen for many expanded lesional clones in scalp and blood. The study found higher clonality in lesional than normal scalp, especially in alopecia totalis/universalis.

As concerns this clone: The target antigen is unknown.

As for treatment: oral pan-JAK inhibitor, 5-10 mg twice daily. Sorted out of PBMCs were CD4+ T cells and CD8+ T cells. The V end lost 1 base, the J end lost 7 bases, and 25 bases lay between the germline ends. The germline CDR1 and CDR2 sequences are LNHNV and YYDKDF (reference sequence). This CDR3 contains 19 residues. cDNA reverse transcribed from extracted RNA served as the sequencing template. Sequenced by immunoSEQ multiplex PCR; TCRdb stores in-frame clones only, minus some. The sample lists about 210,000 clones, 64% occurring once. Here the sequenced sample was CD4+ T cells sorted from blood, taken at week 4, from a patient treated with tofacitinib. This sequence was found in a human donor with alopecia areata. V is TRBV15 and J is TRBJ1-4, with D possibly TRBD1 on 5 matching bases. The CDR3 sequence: CATSRAPAGLGGKSEKLFF. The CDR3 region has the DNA TGTGCCACCAGCAGAGCCCCGGCAGGTCTGGGGGGGAAATCTGAAAAACTGTTTTTT.